The entry below gives a single T cell receptor (beta chain) sequence along with its context. Its antigen is not known. One junction end disagrees with the germline gene, perhaps due to a read error. This sample is part of a study of T cells in Graves' hyperthyroidism and ophthalmopathy. Findings of the study overall: Ophthalmopathy was separated from stable hyperthyroidism by a 13 V-J model. Prediction of ophthalmopathy progression came a median around 6.1 months pre-onset.

RNA transcripts served as the template for amplifying TCR beta CDR3 regions. Carried out on the TCR CDR3, a first-round RT-PCR used the HTBI primer set. Each CDR3 protein is one row after TCRdb ran MiXCR on the multiplex PCR reads. The sample carries approximately 560,000 distinct CDR3 sequences, about half recorded once. The CDR3 loop spans 15 amino acids. The germline V gene encodes CDR1 DFQATT and CDR2 SNEGSKA (reference sequence). Thyroid ultrasound, orbital computed tomography, clinical symptoms, and serum thyroxine and TRAb underpinned diagnoses. This clonotype was obtained from a woman aged 18-29 years with Graves' hyperthyroidism. The V gene is TRBV20-1, the J gene TRBJ1-6; 10 nucleotides match TRBD1. The sequencing sample was made of peripheral blood or thyroid tissue (not recorded which). CDR3 sequence: CTARDKDRGHSPLHF. The CDR3 nucleotides are TGCACTGCTAGAGATAAAGACAGGGGGCATTCACCCCTCCACTTT.